Detailed here is one T cell receptor (beta chain). A few counts support this clonotype. Its recognized antigen is unknown. No much larger clonotype is one base removed from it; base qualities were not supplied. This specimen comes from a study of T-cell reconstitution after alpha-beta-depleted transplantation in children (dated by TCRdb to the mid-2010s). Background for the entire study: The study quantitatively tracked T-cell immune reconstitution after TCRalphabeta/CD19-depleted allogeneic hematopoietic cell transplantation in children using TCR repertoire profiling.

Libraries were made using PCR. TCRdb shows the sequencer as Illumina HiSeq 2500. TCR library preparation used molecular barcoding, with unique molecular identifiers applied to normalize quantification of the TCRbeta repertoire. The public reads were run again by TCRdb, first through fastp at Q25 and then through MiXCR, and only productive beta chains were kept. Entries that share a CDR3 protein sequence are merged under the most common genes and DNA. The sample contains around 200,000 distinct CDR3 sequences, about 6.3% of them found a single time. The top ten clonotypes cover more than 2.5% of the sample. Counted from cysteine to phenylalanine, this CDR3 has 15 amino acids. Only the CDR3 portion is preserved as DNA: 45 bases, with reading frame beginning at the first base. From V the trimming removes 2 bases and from J it removes 4 bases, while the gene matches leave 9 bases of the junction unaccounted for. The germline V gene (reference sequence) supplies CDR1 GTSNPN and CDR2 SVGIG.

This TCR was recovered from a human donor who donated a stem cell graft to a child with Wiskott-Aldrich syndrome. Material: PBMCs from the stem cell graft donor, obtained from the stem cell graft. The rearrangement joined TRBV30 to TRBJ1-1, with 8 bases aligning to TRBD1. DNA sequence: TGTGCCTGGAGTATCCTGGACAGGGAAGGCACTGAAGCTTTCTTT. Its coded protein is CAWSILDREGTEAFF. Beyond the CDR3, the reference TRBV30 and TRBJ1-1 genes provide the residues; the full variable domain reads: SQTIHQWPATLVQPVGSPLSLECTVEGTSNPNLYWYRQAAGRGLQLLFYSVGIGQISSEVPQNLSASRPQDRQFILSSKKLLLSDSGFYLCAWSILDREGTEAFFGQGTRLTVV.